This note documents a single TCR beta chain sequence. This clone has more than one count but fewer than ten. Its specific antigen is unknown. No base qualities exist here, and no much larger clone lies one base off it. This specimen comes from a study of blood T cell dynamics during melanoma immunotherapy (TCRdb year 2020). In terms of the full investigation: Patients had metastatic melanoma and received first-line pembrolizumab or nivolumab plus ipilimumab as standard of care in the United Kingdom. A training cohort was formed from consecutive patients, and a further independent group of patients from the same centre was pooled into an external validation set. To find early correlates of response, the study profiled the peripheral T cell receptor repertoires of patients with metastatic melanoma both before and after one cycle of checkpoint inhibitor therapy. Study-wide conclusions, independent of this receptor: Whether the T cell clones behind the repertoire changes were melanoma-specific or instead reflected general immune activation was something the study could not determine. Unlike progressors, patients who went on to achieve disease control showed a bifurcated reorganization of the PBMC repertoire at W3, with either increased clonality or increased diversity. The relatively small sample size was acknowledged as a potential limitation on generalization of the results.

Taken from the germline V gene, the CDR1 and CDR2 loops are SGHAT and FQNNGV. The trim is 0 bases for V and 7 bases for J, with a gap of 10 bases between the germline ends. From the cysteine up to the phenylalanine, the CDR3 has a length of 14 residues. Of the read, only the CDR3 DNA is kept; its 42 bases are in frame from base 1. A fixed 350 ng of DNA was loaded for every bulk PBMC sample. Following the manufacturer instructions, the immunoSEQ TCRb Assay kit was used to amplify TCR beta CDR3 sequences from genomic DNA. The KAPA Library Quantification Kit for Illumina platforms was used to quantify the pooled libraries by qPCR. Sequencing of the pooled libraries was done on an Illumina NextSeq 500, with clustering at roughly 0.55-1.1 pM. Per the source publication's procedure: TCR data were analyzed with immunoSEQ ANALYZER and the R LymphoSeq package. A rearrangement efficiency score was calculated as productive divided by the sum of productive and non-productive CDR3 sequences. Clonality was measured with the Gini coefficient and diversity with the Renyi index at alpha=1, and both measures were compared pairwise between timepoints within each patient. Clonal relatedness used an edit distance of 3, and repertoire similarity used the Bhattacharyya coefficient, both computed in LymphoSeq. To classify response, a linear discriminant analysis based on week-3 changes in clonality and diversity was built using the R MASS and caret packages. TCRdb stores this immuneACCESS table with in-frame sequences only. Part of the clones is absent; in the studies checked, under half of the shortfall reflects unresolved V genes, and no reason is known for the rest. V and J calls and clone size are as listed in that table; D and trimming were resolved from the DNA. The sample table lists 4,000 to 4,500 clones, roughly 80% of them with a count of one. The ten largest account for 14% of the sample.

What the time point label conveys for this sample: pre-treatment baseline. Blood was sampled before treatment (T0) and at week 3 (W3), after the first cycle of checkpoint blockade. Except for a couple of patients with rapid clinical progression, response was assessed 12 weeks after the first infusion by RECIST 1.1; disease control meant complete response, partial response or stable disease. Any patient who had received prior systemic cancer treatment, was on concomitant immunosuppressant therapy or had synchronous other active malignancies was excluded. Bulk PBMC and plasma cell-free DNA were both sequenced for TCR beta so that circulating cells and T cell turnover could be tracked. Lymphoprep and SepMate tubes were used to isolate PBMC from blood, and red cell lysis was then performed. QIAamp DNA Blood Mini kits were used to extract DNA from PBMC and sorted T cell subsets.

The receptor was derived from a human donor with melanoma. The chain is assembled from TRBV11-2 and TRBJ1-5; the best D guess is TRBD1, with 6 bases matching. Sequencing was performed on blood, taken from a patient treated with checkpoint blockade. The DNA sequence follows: TGTGCCAGCAGCTTAGATTCAGGGGCCCAGCCCCAGCATTTT. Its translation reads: CASSLDSGAQPQHF. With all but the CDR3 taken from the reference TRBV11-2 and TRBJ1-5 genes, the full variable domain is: EAGVAQSPRYKIIEKRQSVAFWCNPISGHATLYWYQQILGQGPKLLIQFQNNGVVDDSQLPKDRFSAERLKGVDSTLKIQPAKLEDSAVYLCASSLDSGAQPQHFGDGTRLSIL.